This is a list of T cell receptor beta chains from one sample in a study of CD8 T cells in ankylosing spondylitis. TCRdb ran MiXCR on the 5' RACE reads and lists one entry per CDR3 protein. The sample contains 90,000 to 100,000 distinct CDR3 sequences, about 7.7% of which appear only once. The source material was blood, either unsorted or a sorted T cell fraction (not recorded which). The receptors derive from a male donor with ankylosing spondylitis or in good health (not recorded which). The CDR3 runs from the conserved cysteine through the conserved F or W. A D gene is named only where the DNA matches it firmly. Not all rows give a size; the values are once, few, many and, for expanded clones, a class.

cdr3_aa: CASSGLAGSHNEQFF
cdr3_nt: TGCGCCAGCAGCGGACTAGCGGGATCCCACAATGAGCAGTTCTTC
j_call: TRBJ2-1
d_call: TRBD2
clone_size: many
v_call: TRBV5-1

cdr3_aa: CASSYWVGRESTDTQYF
cdr3_nt: TGTGCCAGCAGTTACTGGGTTGGGCGGGAGAGCACAGATACGCAGTATTTT
j_call: TRBJ2-3
d_call: TRBD2
clone_size: many
v_call: TRBV6-5

cdr3_aa: CASSLAGVGTEQYF
cdr3_nt: TGTGCCAGCAGCTTAGCGGGGGTGGGTACGGAGCAGTACTTC
j_call: TRBJ2-7
d_call: NA
clone_size: many
v_call: TRBV7-6

cdr3_aa: CASSLSRKAYEQYF
cdr3_nt: TGTGCCAGCAGCTTGTCCCGGAAAGCCTACGAGCAGTACTTC
j_call: TRBJ2-7
d_call: NA
clone_size: many
v_call: TRBV5-6

cdr3_aa: CASSPPDRGRADTQYF
cdr3_nt: TGTGCCAGCAGCCCCCCCGACAGGGGGCGTGCAGATACGCAGTATTTT
j_call: TRBJ2-3
d_call: TRBD1
clone_size: NA
v_call: TRBV7-9

cdr3_aa: CASSIAWRELGETQYF
cdr3_nt: TGTGCCAGTAGTATAGCTTGGCGGGAGCTGGGTGAGACCCAGTACTTC
j_call: TRBJ2-5
d_call: TRBD2
clone_size: many
v_call: TRBV19

cdr3_aa: CASSLAKASTGELFF
cdr3_nt: TGCGCCAGCAGCTTGGCCAAGGCTAGCACCGGGGAGCTGTTTTTT
j_call: TRBJ2-2
d_call: NA
clone_size: many
v_call: TRBV5-1

cdr3_aa: CASSSGTGRKNEQFF
cdr3_nt: TGTGCCAGCAGCTCCGGGACAGGGCGTAAGAATGAGCAGTTCTTC
j_call: TRBJ2-1
d_call: TRBD1
clone_size: many
v_call: TRBV11-2

cdr3_aa: CASSLEVETQYF
cdr3_nt: TGCGCCAGCAGCTTGGAGGTAGAGACCCAGTACTTC
j_call: TRBJ2-5
d_call: NA
clone_size: many
v_call: TRBV5-1

cdr3_aa: CASSYRGGYNEQFF
cdr3_nt: TGTGCCAGCAGCTACAGGGGCGGGTACAATGAGCAGTTCTTC
j_call: TRBJ2-1
d_call: TRBD1
clone_size: many
v_call: TRBV11-1

cdr3_aa: CSARVAGGREQFF
cdr3_nt: TGCAGTGCTAGGGTAGCGGGGGGGCGGGAGCAGTTCTTC
j_call: TRBJ2-1
d_call: TRBD2
clone_size: many
v_call: TRBV20-1

cdr3_aa: CASSYSGGEQYF
cdr3_nt: TGTGCCAGCAGTTACTCCGGAGGTGAGCAGTACTTC
j_call: TRBJ2-7
d_call: NA
clone_size: few
v_call: TRBV6-5

cdr3_aa: CASSLVRGYTF
cdr3_nt: TGTGCCAGCAGCTTAGTACGTGGCTACACCTTC
j_call: TRBJ1-2
d_call: NA
clone_size: many
v_call: TRBV7-2

cdr3_aa: CSVGRQGVSYNEQFF
cdr3_nt: TGCAGCGTAGGTCGGCAGGGGGTCTCCTACAATGAGCAGTTCTTC
j_call: TRBJ2-1
d_call: TRBD1
clone_size: many
v_call: TRBV29-1

cdr3_aa: CASSSLAVSYEQYF
cdr3_nt: TGCGCCAGCAGCTCCCTGGCCGTCAGCTACGAGCAGTACTTC
j_call: TRBJ2-7
d_call: NA
clone_size: many
v_call: TRBV5-1

cdr3_aa: CASSSPGQGIGTNEKLFF
cdr3_nt: TGTGCCAGCAGCTCCCCGGGACAGGGTATCGGGACTAATGAAAAACTGTTTTTT
j_call: TRBJ1-4
d_call: TRBD1
clone_size: many
v_call: TRBV11-2

cdr3_aa: CSARDPGATNEKLFF
cdr3_nt: TGCAGTGCTAGAGATCCAGGTGCAACTAATGAAAAACTGTTTTTT
j_call: TRBJ1-4
d_call: NA
clone_size: many
v_call: TRBV20-1

cdr3_aa: CASSSVLNTGELFF
cdr3_nt: TGTGCCAGCAGCTCAGTCCTAAACACCGGGGAGCTGTTTTTT
j_call: TRBJ2-2
d_call: NA
clone_size: many
v_call: TRBV5-6

cdr3_aa: CASSQVPGLKTNQYF
cdr3_nt: TGCGCCAGCAGCCAAGTTCCCGGACTAAAGACGAATCAGTACTTC
j_call: TRBJ2-4
d_call: NA
clone_size: many
v_call: TRBV4-1

cdr3_aa: CASSLEGNTQYF
cdr3_nt: TGCGCCAGCAGCTTGGAGGGAAATACGCAGTATTTT
j_call: TRBJ2-3
d_call: NA
clone_size: many
v_call: TRBV5-1

cdr3_aa: CASSLSQGKLFF
cdr3_nt: TGTGCCAGCAGTTTATCCCAGGGTAAACTGTTTTTT
j_call: TRBJ1-4
d_call: NA
clone_size: many
v_call: TRBV27

cdr3_aa: CASRTGGRRAEAFF
cdr3_nt: TGTGCCAGCAGAACAGGGGGCCGAAGAGCTGAAGCTTTCTTT
j_call: TRBJ1-1
d_call: TRBD1
clone_size: NA
v_call: TRBV6-2/TRBV6-3

cdr3_aa: CASSAGVALGEQYF
cdr3_nt: TGCGCCAGCAGCGCGGGGGTAGCGCTCGGGGAGCAGTACTTC
j_call: TRBJ2-7
d_call: TRBD2
clone_size: many
v_call: TRBV5-1

cdr3_aa: CATGQTYGYTF
cdr3_nt: TGTGCCACGGGACAGACCTATGGCTACACCTTC
j_call: TRBJ1-2
d_call: TRBD1
clone_size: many
v_call: TRBV6-5

cdr3_aa: CSARASTNEKLFF
cdr3_nt: TGCAGTGCTAGAGCCAGCACCAATGAAAAACTGTTTTTT
j_call: TRBJ1-4
d_call: NA
clone_size: many
v_call: TRBV20-1

cdr3_aa: CASGSGQGVNQPQHF
cdr3_nt: TGTGCTAGTGGCTCCGGACAGGGGGTCAATCAGCCCCAGCATTTT
j_call: TRBJ1-5
d_call: TRBD1
clone_size: many
v_call: TRBV12-5

cdr3_aa: CSAREGTGGGDGYTF
cdr3_nt: TGCAGTGCTAGAGAAGGGACAGGGGGAGGTGATGGCTACACCTTC
j_call: TRBJ1-2
d_call: TRBD1
clone_size: many
v_call: TRBV20-1

cdr3_aa: CSARLQHNQPQHF
cdr3_nt: TGCAGTGCTAGATTGCAGCACAATCAGCCCCAGCATTTT
j_call: TRBJ1-5
d_call: NA
clone_size: many
v_call: TRBV20-1

cdr3_aa: CSARGLYRGEQFF
cdr3_nt: TGCAGTGCTAGAGGCCTCTACAGGGGTGAGCAGTTCTTC
j_call: TRBJ2-1
d_call: TRBD1
clone_size: many
v_call: TRBV20-1

cdr3_aa: CASSLGGVTSTDTQYF
cdr3_nt: TGTGCCAGCAGCTTGGGAGGGGTCACGAGCACAGATACGCAGTATTTT
j_call: TRBJ2-3
d_call: NA
clone_size: many
v_call: TRBV5-6

cdr3_aa: CASSPLTSGDYNEQFF
cdr3_nt: TGTGCCAGCTCACCCCTCACTAGCGGGGACTACAATGAGCAGTTCTTC
j_call: TRBJ2-1
d_call: TRBD2
clone_size: few
v_call: TRBV18

cdr3_aa: CASSLGDFRDTEAFF
cdr3_nt: TGTGCCAGCAGCTTGGGGGACTTCAGGGACACTGAAGCTTTCTTT
j_call: TRBJ1-1
d_call: NA
clone_size: NA
v_call: TRBV7-9

cdr3_aa: CASSQAGGSGGTIYF
cdr3_nt: TGCGCCAGCAGCCAAGCAGGGGGTTCCGGCGGCACCATATATTTT
j_call: TRBJ1-3
d_call: TRBD1
clone_size: many
v_call: TRBV4-1

cdr3_aa: CSATGVGYTF
cdr3_nt: TGCAGTGCCACAGGGGTTGGCTACACCTTC
j_call: TRBJ1-2
d_call: TRBD1
clone_size: many
v_call: TRBV20-1

cdr3_aa: CASSDRGTSAETQYF
cdr3_nt: TGTGCCAGCAGCGACCGTGGGACTAGCGCAGAGACCCAGTACTTC
j_call: TRBJ2-5
d_call: TRBD2
clone_size: many
v_call: TRBV7-9

cdr3_aa: CAISESMWKRGTDTQYF
cdr3_nt: TGTGCCATCAGTGAGTCGATGTGGAAAAGGGGCACAGATACGCAGTATTTT
j_call: TRBJ2-3
d_call: NA
clone_size: many
v_call: TRBV10-3

cdr3_aa: CASRPYGGNSYNSPLHF
cdr3_nt: TGTGCCAGCAGGCCCTACGGGGGAAACTCCTATAATTCACCCCTCCACTTT
j_call: TRBJ1-6
d_call: NA
clone_size: many
v_call: TRBV11-2

cdr3_aa: CASSTTRNEQFF
cdr3_nt: TGTGCCAGCAGCACCACACGGAATGAGCAGTTCTTC
j_call: TRBJ2-1
d_call: NA
clone_size: many
v_call: TRBV7-9

cdr3_aa: CASSKEKVTSSYNEQFF
cdr3_nt: TGTGCCAGCAGCAAAGAGAAGGTAACCAGCTCCTACAATGAGCAGTTCTTC
j_call: TRBJ2-1
d_call: NA
clone_size: NA
v_call: TRBV21-1

cdr3_aa: CASSLRGSGSNEQFF
cdr3_nt: TGTGCCAGCAGCTTACGCGGTAGCGGGAGTAATGAGCAGTTCTTC
j_call: TRBJ2-1
d_call: TRBD2
clone_size: many
v_call: TRBV7-2

cdr3_aa: CASSGFDRGNIGELFF
cdr3_nt: TGTGCCAGCAGTGGGTTCGACAGGGGTAATATCGGGGAGCTGTTTTTT
j_call: TRBJ2-2
d_call: TRBD1
clone_size: many
v_call: TRBV25-1

cdr3_aa: CSALRDGTYEQYF
cdr3_nt: TGCAGTGCTCTCCGGGACGGCACCTACGAGCAGTACTTC
j_call: TRBJ2-7
d_call: NA
clone_size: many
v_call: TRBV20-1

cdr3_aa: CASSSGRGATEAFF
cdr3_nt: TGTGCCAGCAGTTCGGGGCGGGGGGCAACTGAAGCTTTCTTT
j_call: TRBJ1-1
d_call: NA
clone_size: NA
v_call: TRBV27